What follows is one T cell receptor (beta chain) and its context. The antigen remains undetermined. This record belongs to a study of human T cells and chemical hapten exposure. The time point is: patch test 3, about 24 weeks after DPC sensitization. Sample treatment: therapeutic diphenylcyclopropenone sensitization with weekly scalp DPC. General study findings and limits: Given that the donors had alopecia, their immune response may differ from that seen in healthy people. Sensitizing to DPC left TCRs with a frequency above 1 in 1000 unaltered.

The CDR3 has 15 residues. The germline V gene has CDR1 SEHNR and CDR2 FQNEAQ (reference sequence). V lost 4 bases and J lost 3; bases outside the gene matches: 6. The library gave individual cDNA molecules unique molecular identifiers. From the RACE reads, TCRdb called clonotypes with MiXCR, one entry per CDR3 protein. The profile shows roughly 200,000 distinct CDR3 sequences, more than 20% of them singletons. Here the sequenced sample was whole blood, taken in connection with sensitization to the hapten diphenylcyclopropenone (DPC). The chain joins TRBV7-9 to TRBJ2-3; 8 positions match TRBD2. This sequence was found in a woman aged 40 to 55 with alopecia areata. Some clones in this sample may be carry-over from other donors' samples. DNA for the CDR3: TGTGCCAGCAGCTCGTTTAGCGGGATAACAGATACGCAGTATTTT. It yields the protein CASSSFSGITDTQYF.